This T cell receptor (beta chain) derives from a study of Ad26.COV2.S vaccination and SARS-CoV-2 variants. Clones were sequenced by immunoSEQ multiplex PCR, and TCRdb holds only the in-frame ones, with some missing. The sample shows 300,000 to 350,000 clones, roughly nine tenths of them seen only once. Specified treatment: 15 to 20 received Ad26.COV2.S at low or high dose, single or two shots; several received placebo; per-sample allocation not given. Samples were taken on day 63 after the first vaccine or placebo injection. This TCR was sampled from a person between 18 and 60 years old who received the Ad26.COV2.S COVID-19 vaccine or a placebo. The source was peripheral blood, collected in a trial of Ad26.COV2.S vaccine versus placebo.

The DNA for the CDR3 is TGTGCCAGCACTATGACAGGGGGCAGGGATGAGCAGTTCTTC. Protein: CASTMTGGRDEQFF. This chain connects TRBV6-5 to TRBJ2-1, with TRBD1 identical over 10 bases. Trimming at V came to 7 bases and at J to 8 bases, leaving 8 bases not matched to a gene. The CDR3 length is 14 residues. Looked up from germline, CDR1 is MNHEY and CDR2 is SVGAGI.